This passage covers 13 T cell receptor beta chains from one sample sequenced in a study of blood T cell repertoires in COVID-19. Profiled with immunoSEQ multiplex PCR; TCRdb holds only in-frame clones, not every one. The data hold a few hundred thousand clones, with about 90% observed a single time. The sequenced sample consisted of PBMCs or T cells enriched from blood (not recorded which). The source is a man aged 18-30 years who had recovered from COVID-19.

This clone has just one count. Here the CDR3 reads CASSLDSSGRQTQYF. The CDR3 DNA reads TGTGCCAGCAGCTTAGATTCTAGCGGGAGGCAGACCCAGTACTTC. The chain couples TRBV11-2 to TRBJ2-5; 11 bases match TRBD2. CDR1 and CDR2 (germline): SGHAT, FQNNGV. The CDR3 covers 15 residues. J gave up 6 bases and V 0 bases, and 3 bases lay outside the gene matches.

This chain links TRBV5-1 with TRBJ2-1; the D gene is possibly TRBD2 (6 bases). The CDR3 is 15 amino acids. The V gene's germline CDR1 is SGHRS and CDR2 YFSETQ. V was shortened by 4 bases and J by 2 bases, with 13 bases between the two germline ends. Here the CDR3 reads CASSGTSSPYNEQFF. As DNA, the CDR3 is TGCGCCAGCAGCGGGACTTCTTCCCCCTACAATGAGCAGTTCTTC.

V usage is TRBV28 and J usage is TRBJ2-2; the match to TRBD1 covers 7 bases. The ends lost 4 bases at V and 6 bases at J; junction bases unmatched: 8. Germline V lookup: CDR1 MDHEN, CDR2 SYDVKM. This CDR3 is built from 15 residues. The DNA of the CDR3 is TGTGCCAGCAGTTCGTTCTGGACAGGCCCCGGGGAGCTGTTTTTT. Its translation is CASSSFWTGPGELFF.

V gene TRBV20-1 combines with J gene TRBJ2-2, with TRBD2 matching 9 bases. The CDR3 runs to 14 residues. The germline gives CDR1 DFQATT, CDR2 SNEGSKA (reference sequence). V lost 3 bases to trimming and J lost 3 bases; unmatched junction nucleotides: 2. The CDR3 nucleotides are TGCAGTGCTAGTAGCGGGAGTTACACCGGGGAGCTGTTTTTT. This gives the protein CSASSGSYTGELFF.

The chain is built from TRBV19 and TRBJ1-5; the match to TRBD1 covers 8 bases. The CDR3 sequence is 14 residues long. Trimming removed 3 bases from V and 7 bases from J; junction bases left unmatched: 5. Germline CDR1 and CDR2: LNHDA and SQIVND (reference sequence). The chain's CDR3 is CASSMGRGLQPQHF. The CDR3 coding sequence is TGTGCCAGTAGTATGGGCAGGGGGCTGCAGCCCCAGCATTTT.

This clone was seen only once. The same CDR3 can be traced to other DNA sequences in this sample. This chain uses TRBV12-3 or TRBV12-4 with TRBJ1-2; TRBD1 agrees at 7 bases. With V trimmed by 6 bases and J by 4 bases, 5 bases remained unmatched. The CDR3 is 13 amino acids. The CDR3 nucleotides read TGTGCCAGCAGCCCCGGGACAGTCTATGGCTACACCTTC. Its translation is CASSPGTVYGYTF.

This clone has just one count. The chain is built from TRBV5-4 and TRBJ2-7, with TRBD2 identical over 13 bases. V dropped 1 base and J dropped 6; count of bases not matched to a gene: 10. The CDR3 loop spans 17 amino acids. Germline CDR1 SGHNT, CDR2 YYREEE (reference sequence). CDR3 residues: CASSLPGLAGTSGEQYF. The CDR3 DNA reads as TGTGCCAGCAGCTTGCCGGGACTAGCGGGGACCTCGGGCGAGCAGTACTTC.

The chain recombines TRBV27 with TRBJ1-5, with D tentatively TRBD1 (5 bases). Germline loops: CDR1 MNHEY, CDR2 SMNVEV (reference sequence). V was pared by 0 bases and J by 7 bases, with 13 bases between. The CDR3 runs 15 residues. This CDR3 reads CASSLSGQGGQPQHF. The DNA for the CDR3 is TGTGCCAGCAGTTTATCAGGGCAGGGAGGACAGCCCCAGCATTTT.

This rearrangement joins TRBV7-2 to TRBJ1-1; a weak D match, TRBD1 (5 bases). There are 16 residues in the CDR3. The V end was cut by 1 base, the J end by 4 bases, with 16 bases between. Germline V gene sequence: CDR1 SGHTA, CDR2 FQGNSA. This chain's CDR3 is CASSLVVITGGTEAFF. The DNA for the CDR3 is TGTGCCAGCAGCTTAGTGGTCATAACCGGGGGCACTGAAGCTTTCTTT.

J is TRBJ1-6 and V is TRBV28; TRBD1 matches 9 bases. Germline V gene data show CDR1 as MDHEN and CDR2 as SYDVKM. V shed 6 bases, J shed 2 bases, and the junction held 11 bases outside the gene matches. There are 18 residues in the CDR3. For the CDR3, the DNA is TGTGCCAGCAGCCCGTCCCGGGACAGGGTCCCCTATAATTCACCCCTCCACTTT. Protein: CASSPSRDRVPYNSPLHF.

This chain connects TRBV11-2 to TRBJ1-1, with D perhaps matching TRBD1 (5 bases). This CDR3 has 16 amino acids. Trimming took 2 bases from V and 4 from J, leaving 17 bases between them. Germline assignment: CDR1 SGHAT and CDR2 FQNNGV. The CDR3 sequence: CASSLLGGKSSTEAFF. The CDR3 DNA is TGTGCCAGCAGCTTACTTGGGGGGAAATCCAGCACTGAAGCTTTCTTT.

The CDR3 DNA reads as TGTGCCAGCAGGGACGGGAGTAACTATGGCTACACCTTC. Translated: CASRDGSNYGYTF. This chain links TRBV12-3 or TRBV12-4 with TRBJ1-2; D is uncertain. With 6 bases removed from V and 1 base from J, the gap between germline ends came to 9 bases. The CDR3 extends over 13 amino acids.

The J gene is TRBJ1-4, the V gene TRBV5-1; no clear D gene. V was clipped by 4 bases and J by 2 bases, with 12 bases between them. The CDR3 has 15 residues. Germline values: CDR1 SGHRS, CDR2 YFSETQ. This chain's CDR3 is CASSGGSRTNEKLFF. The CDR3 bases are TGCGCCAGCAGCGGAGGAAGTCGGACTAATGAAAAACTGTTTTTT.